This paragraph reports one TCR beta chain. As yet, its antigen is unknown. The sample is drawn from a study of beta chain features in type 1 diabetes. Whole-study findings and limits: The study found moderately but significantly shorter TCRB CDR3s in all four CD4+ subsets of Type 1 diabetes patients.

Reverse transcribing all isolated RNA meant expressed TCRB transcripts were sequenced. This table comes from immunoSEQ multiplex PCR, and its TCRdb copy is limited to in-frame clones, with some not included. Of 230,000 or so clones in the sample, 16% were seen once. The CDR3 is 13 amino acids. V gave up 2 bases and J gave up 6 bases; unmatched junction bases: 2. Germline V gene data show CDR1 as MGHDK and CDR2 as SYGVNS. The sample comprised naive CD4+ T cells from blood. The TCR was taken from a man aged 30 to 39 with type 1 diabetes. The chain carries TRBV25-1 and TRBJ1-2; TRBD1 agrees at 8 bases. CDR3 protein: CASSEGQGNGYTF. The CDR3 DNA is TGTGCCAGCAGTGAAGGACAGGGTAATGGCTACACCTTC.